This entry is about one TCR beta chain. Its antigen is not yet known. No much larger clone exists at a distance of one base, and base qualities are not known. This sample is drawn from a study of blood T cells in healthy people across ages (dated by TCRdb to 2014 to 2015). With respect to the entire study: In model experiments, roughly one uniquely barcoded TCR beta cDNA molecule per two T cells was captured by template switching. Four age groups were formed from the donors: young (average approximately 17 years), middle-aged (more than 35), aged (approximately 60) and long-lived (roughly 81). To avoid experimental bias, donors of different ages were spread randomly across the sequencing lanes. Using the same blood draw, the study looked at two additional independent replicas of 1 million unique cDNA reads for two donors, one aged 18 to 29 and the other aged 80 or older. The study measured age-related changes in TCR beta repertoire diversity using deep sequencing normalized with unique cDNA molecular identifiers.

Inclusive of the bounding cysteine and phenylalanine, the CDR3 is 13 residues long. Solely the CDR3 DNA is kept, with 39 bases framed from the first base. The germline V gene (reference sequence) gives CDR1 as DFQATT and CDR2 as SNEGSKA. What the work shows at the level of the full study, not this receptor alone: Estimates of total diversity from one million sequenced T cells were regarded as lower bounds and underestimates. Compared with the aged group, the long-lived group had more naive CD4+ T cells, fewer expanded clones and increased TCR diversity, suggesting age selection. Bulk unsorted PBMC profiling prevented conclusive comparison of naive and antigen-experienced compartments. Donor CMV infection status was unknown, potentially confounding age-related changes in expanded clonotypes. As age increased, observed TCR beta diversity per million T cells dropped in a roughly linear way, and a significant reduction was already evident by age 40. A strong correlation was found between observed TCR beta diversity and the percentage of naive T cells measured by flow cytometry.

Library creation used 5' RACE. The sample was run on an Illumina HiSeq 2500. A second 7 to 11 cycle PCR used a sample-barcoded 5' primer and a J-beta primer mix. A template-switch 5' adaptor carrying 12 random nucleotides introduced a unique molecular identifier onto each TCR beta cDNA molecule. Each sample yielded at least 2.5 million CDR3-containing paired-end reads. First-strand cDNA synthesis was performed from all RNA using the Mint cDNA synthesis kit, with priming by a TRBC-specific oligonucleotide. All cDNA was treated with uracil-DNA glycosylase and then went through a first 18-cycle PCR with the universal primers M1SS and BC2_uni_R. The published analysis was carried out like this. Each sample was normalized by randomly selecting 1 million high-quality reads, each carrying a distinct molecular identifier. Reads sharing molecular identifiers were discarded rather than binned into consensus sequences. MiTCR, set to a Q25 quality threshold and the strictest error-elimination algorithm, was used for CDR3 identification, clonotype clustering and error correction. A nonparametric unseen species model using Euler transformation provided a lower-bound estimate of total TCR beta diversity. Through fastp at Q25 and MiXCR, TCRdb rebuilt clones from the public reads, retaining in-frame beta chains. One record per CDR3 amino acid sequence lists the most common genes and DNA. These V and J calls originate from TCRdb's pipeline instead of the authors' own analysis. The sample table shows roughly 1,300,000 distinct CDR3 sequences, and roughly 60% are seen once. The top ten clonotypes cover roughly 6.3% of the sample.

Donors were 30 to 45 systemically healthy Caucasian individuals from Russia aged roughly 6 to 90 years. Around 9.9 milliliters of peripheral blood were collected from each donor into EDTA-treated Vacutainer tubes. Ficoll-Paque density-gradient centrifugation was used to isolate PBMCs, with at least 6 million per sample. Total RNA, at least 5 micrograms per sample, was extracted from PBMCs with Trizol reagent. For every donor, an aliquot of PBMCs went through flow cytometry to measure the percentages of naive CD45RAhigh/CD27high T cells. The sample was blood. The chain is made from TRBV20-1 and TRBJ2-5; the D gene identity is not certain. The J call may be incorrect, as the DNA end agrees better with TRBJ2-7. The sequence was collected from a man aged 18 to 30 in good health. The nucleotide sequence reads as follows: TGCAGTGCTAGAATCCGCCTAAGTTACGAGCAGTACTTC. Its product reads: CSARIRLSYEQYF.